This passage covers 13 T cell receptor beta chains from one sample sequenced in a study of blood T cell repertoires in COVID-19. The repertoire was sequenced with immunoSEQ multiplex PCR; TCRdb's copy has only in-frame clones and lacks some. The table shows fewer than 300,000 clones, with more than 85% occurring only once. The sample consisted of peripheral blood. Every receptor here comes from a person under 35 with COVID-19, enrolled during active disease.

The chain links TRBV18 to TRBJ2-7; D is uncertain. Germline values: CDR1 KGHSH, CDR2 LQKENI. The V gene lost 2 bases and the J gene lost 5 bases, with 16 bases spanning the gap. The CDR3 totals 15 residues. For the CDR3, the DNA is TGTGCCAGCTCACCAAAGTCAAGCTCCCTAGACGAGCAGTACTTC. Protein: CASSPKSSSLDEQYF.

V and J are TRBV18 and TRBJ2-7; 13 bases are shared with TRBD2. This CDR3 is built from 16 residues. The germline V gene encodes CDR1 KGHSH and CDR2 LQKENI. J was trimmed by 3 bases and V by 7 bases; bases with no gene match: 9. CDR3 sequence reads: CASWSGTSGINYEQYF. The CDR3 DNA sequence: TGTGCCAGCTGGTCCGGGACTAGCGGGATTAACTACGAGCAGTACTTC.

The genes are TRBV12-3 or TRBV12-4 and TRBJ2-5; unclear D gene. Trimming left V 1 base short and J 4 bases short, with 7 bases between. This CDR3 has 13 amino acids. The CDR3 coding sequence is TGTGCCAGCAGTTTAGACGGTGGAGAGACCCAGTACTTC. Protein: CASSLDGGETQYF.

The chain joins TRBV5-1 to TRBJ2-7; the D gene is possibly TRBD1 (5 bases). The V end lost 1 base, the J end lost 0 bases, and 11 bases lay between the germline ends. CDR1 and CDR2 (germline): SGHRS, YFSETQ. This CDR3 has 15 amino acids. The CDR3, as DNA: TGCGCCAGCAGCTTGAGGGGCGCCAGCTCCTACGAGCAGTACTTC. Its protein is CASSLRGASSYEQYF.

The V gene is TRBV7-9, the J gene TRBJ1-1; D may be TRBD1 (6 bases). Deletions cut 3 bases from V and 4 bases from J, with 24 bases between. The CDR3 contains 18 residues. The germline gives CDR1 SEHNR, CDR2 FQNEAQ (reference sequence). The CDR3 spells CASSFPPGVSSSGTEAFF. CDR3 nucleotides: TGTGCCAGCAGCTTCCCCCCAGGGGTCTCCTCTAGCGGCACTGAAGCTTTCTTT.

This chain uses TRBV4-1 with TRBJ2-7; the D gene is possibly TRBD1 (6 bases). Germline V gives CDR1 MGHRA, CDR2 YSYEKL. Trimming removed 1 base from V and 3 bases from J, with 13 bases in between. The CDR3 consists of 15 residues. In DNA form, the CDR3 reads TGCGCCAGCAGCCAAGGTCGGGGACAAAGCTACGAGCAGTACTTC. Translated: CASSQGRGQSYEQYF.

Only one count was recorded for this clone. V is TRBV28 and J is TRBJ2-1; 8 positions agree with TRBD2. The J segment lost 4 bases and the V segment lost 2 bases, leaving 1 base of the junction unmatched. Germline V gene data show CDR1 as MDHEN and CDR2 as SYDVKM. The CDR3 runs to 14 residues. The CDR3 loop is CASSLRGGYNEQFF. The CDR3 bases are TGTGCCAGCAGTTTACGCGGGGGGTACAATGAGCAGTTCTTC.

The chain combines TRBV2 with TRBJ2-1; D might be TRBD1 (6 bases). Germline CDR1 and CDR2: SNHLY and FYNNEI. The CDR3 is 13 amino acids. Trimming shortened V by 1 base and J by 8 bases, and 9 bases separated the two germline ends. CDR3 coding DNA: TGTGCCAGCAGTGAAGGCAGGGGCGATGAGCAGTTCTTC. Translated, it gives CASSEGRGDEQFF. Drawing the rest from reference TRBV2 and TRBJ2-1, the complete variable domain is EPEVTQTPSHQVTQMGQEVILRCVPISNHLYFYWYRQILGQKVEFLVSFYNNEISEKSEIFDDQFSVERPDGSNFTLKIRSTKLEDSAMYFCASSEGRGDEQFFGPGTRLTVL.

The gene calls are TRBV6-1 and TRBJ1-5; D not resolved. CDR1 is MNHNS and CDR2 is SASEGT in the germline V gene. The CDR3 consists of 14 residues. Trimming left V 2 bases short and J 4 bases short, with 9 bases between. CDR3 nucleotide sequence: TGTGCCAGCAGTGAATTGTTGAGAAATCAGCCCCAGCATTTT. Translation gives CASSELLRNQPQHF.

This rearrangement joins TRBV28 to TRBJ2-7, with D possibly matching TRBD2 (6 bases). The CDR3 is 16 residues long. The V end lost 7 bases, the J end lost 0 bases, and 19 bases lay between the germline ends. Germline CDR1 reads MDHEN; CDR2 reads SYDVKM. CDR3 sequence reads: CASTISGTVSSYEQYF. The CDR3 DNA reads TGTGCCAGCACCATTTCCGGGACTGTAAGCTCCTACGAGCAGTACTTC.

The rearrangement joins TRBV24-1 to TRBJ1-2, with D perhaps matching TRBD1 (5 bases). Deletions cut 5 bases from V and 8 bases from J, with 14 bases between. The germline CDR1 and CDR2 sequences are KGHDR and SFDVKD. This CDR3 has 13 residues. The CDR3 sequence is CATSGGSPVGYTF. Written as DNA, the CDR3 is TGTGCCACCAGTGGGGGCAGCCCAGTGGGCTACACCTTC.

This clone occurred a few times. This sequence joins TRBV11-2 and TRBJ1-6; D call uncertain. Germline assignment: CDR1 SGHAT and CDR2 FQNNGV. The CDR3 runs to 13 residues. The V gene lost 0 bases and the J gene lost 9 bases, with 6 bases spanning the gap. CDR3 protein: CASSLERGSPLHF. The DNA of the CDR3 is TGTGCCAGCAGCTTAGAGCGAGGTTCACCCCTCCACTTT.

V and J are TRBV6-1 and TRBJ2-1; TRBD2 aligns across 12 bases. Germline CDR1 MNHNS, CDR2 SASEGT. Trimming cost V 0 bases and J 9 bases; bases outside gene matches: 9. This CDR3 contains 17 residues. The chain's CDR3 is CASSEARLAGGISEQFF. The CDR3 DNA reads TGTGCCAGCAGTGAAGCGCGGCTAGCGGGAGGGATAAGTGAGCAGTTCTTC.